These 25 T cell receptor beta chains came from one sample sequenced in a study of blood T cell repertoires in COVID-19. Clones were read by immunoSEQ multiplex PCR, and TCRdb kept only the in-frame ones, dropping some. Here the sample spans approximately 46,000 clones, about 85% being singletons. The sample consisted of peripheral blood. The receptors were sampled from a man aged 55 to 70 with acute or convalescent COVID-19.

The chain uses TRBV11-3 and TRBJ2-3; D unclear. The germline V and J ends were trimmed by 0 bases and 0 bases, with 4 bases remaining between them. This CDR3 comprises 14 residues. Germline V gene data show CDR1 as SGHNT and CDR2 as YENEEA. The CDR3 region has the DNA TGTGCCAGCAGCTTAGATCCGAGCACAGATACGCAGTATTTT. Amino acid sequence: CASSLDPSTDTQYF. Full variable domain (rest looked up from reference TRBV11-3 and TRBJ2-3): EAGVVQSPRYKIIEKKQPVAFWCNPISGHNTLYWYLQNLGQGPELLIRYENEEAVDDSQLPKDRFSAERLKGVDSTLKIQPAELGDSAVYLCASSLDPSTDTQYFGPGTRLTVL.

The V gene is TRBV28, the J gene TRBJ1-5; D perhaps matches TRBD1 (5 bases). CDR1 MDHEN and CDR2 SYDVKM come from the germline V gene. V was shortened by 2 bases and J by 8 bases, with 7 bases between the two germline ends. CDR3 length: 12 amino acids. CDR3 nucleotide sequence: TGTGCCAGCAGTTTAAGGGGAAAGCCCCAGCATTTT. The encoded protein is CASSLRGKPQHF.

This sequence joins TRBV9 and TRBJ1-2; 8 bases are a match to TRBD1. J gave up 7 bases and V 2 bases, and 7 bases lay outside the gene matches. The CDR3 runs 14 residues. Germline V CDR1 and CDR2: SGDLS, YYNGEE. The CDR3 nucleotides read TGTGCCAGCAGCGTTGGGACAGGCGGGGGTGGCTACACCTTC. It yields the protein CASSVGTGGGGYTF.

This chain connects TRBV3-1 (or the pseudogene TRBV3-2) to TRBJ1-1, with D perhaps matching TRBD1 (6 bases). V lost 1 base, J lost 1 base, and 13 bases lay in between. Germline loops: CDR1 LGHDT, CDR2 YNNKEL (reference sequence). This CDR3 is built from 16 residues. For the CDR3, the DNA is TGTGCCAGCAGCCAAGCCCCCGGGACACAGAACACTGAAGCTTTCTTT. Its protein product is CASSQAPGTQNTEAFF.

This clone was seen just once. Other DNA sequences of this sample code for an identical CDR3. The chain combines TRBV5-1 with TRBJ2-5; D perhaps matches TRBD2 (6 bases). Germline loops: CDR1 SGHRS, CDR2 YFSETQ. V lost 3 bases and J lost 5, with 11 bases in between. The CDR3 has 13 amino acids. In DNA, the CDR3 is TGCGCCAGCAGCTCGACCGCGGGGGAGACCCAGTACTTC. It yields the protein CASSSTAGETQYF.

This clone has a handful of counts. The gene calls are TRBV11-3 and TRBJ2-2; 11 bases line up with TRBD2. CDR3 length equals 15 residues. The trim removed 5 bases at V and 5 bases at J, leaving 4 bases unmatched. In germline, CDR1 is SGHNT, CDR2 YENEEA. The CDR3 DNA reads as TGTGCCAGCAGCACTAGCGGGAGTGGAACCGGGGAGCTGTTTTTT. Its protein is CASSTSGSGTGELFF.

The CDR3 coding sequence is TGTGCCAGCAGCGGCGGGACAGGGTTGGTTGGTACGCAGTATTTT. Amino acids: CASSGGTGLVGTQYF. The chain carries TRBV9 and TRBJ2-3; 9 nucleotides align to TRBD1. V lost 3 bases to trimming and J lost 8 bases; unmatched junction nucleotides: 10. The CDR3 covers 15 residues. The V gene's germline CDR1 is SGDLS and CDR2 YYNGEE.

The chain combines TRBV3-1 (or the pseudogene TRBV3-2) with TRBJ2-4; tentatively, D is TRBD2 (5 bases). Trimming removed 2 bases at V and 0 bases at J, with 20 bases between. The CDR3 totals 19 residues. CDR1 and CDR2 (germline): LGHDT, YNNKEL (reference sequence). For the CDR3, the DNA is TGTGCCAGCAGCCAAAGCGGAAACGACTTAATTTTAGCCAAAAACATTCAGTACTTC. Translated, it gives CASSQSGNDLILAKNIQYF.

This sequence joins TRBV3-1 (or the pseudogene TRBV3-2) and TRBJ1-4; D uncertain. Germline loops: CDR1 LGHDT, CDR2 YNNKEL (reference sequence). The CDR3 runs to 16 residues. Deletions cut 4 bases from V and 0 bases from J, with 12 bases between. The DNA of the CDR3 is TGTGCCAGCAGCCCACGAATCGGGGCAACTAATGAAAAACTGTTTTTT. This encodes CASSPRIGATNEKLFF.

This chain connects TRBV6-5 to TRBJ1-2; tentative D call: TRBD1 (5 bases). This CDR3 has 13 amino acids. Trimming took off 6 bases at V and 4 bases at J, with 12 bases between the two ends. Looked up from germline, CDR1 is MNHEY and CDR2 is SVGAGI. CDR3 region: CASRGDRSYGYTF. The CDR3 coding sequence is TGTGCCAGCAGGGGCGACAGAAGCTATGGCTACACCTTC.

V usage is TRBV27 and J usage is TRBJ2-7, with TRBD2 identical over 7 bases. V was clipped by 5 bases and J by 3 bases; unmatched bases: 4. This CDR3 has 13 residues. Germline V gene data show CDR1 as MNHEY and CDR2 as SMNVEV (reference sequence). The DNA for the CDR3 is TGTGCCAGCAGTCTAGCGGTCGGCTACGAGCAGTACTTC. Amino acids: CASSLAVGYEQYF.

This clone has only one observation. This chain connects TRBV13 to TRBJ1-5, with TRBD1 matching 9 bases. This CDR3 contains 15 residues. CDR1 and CDR2 (germline): PRHDT, FYEKMQ (reference sequence). With 5 bases clipped from V and 6 bases from J, the junction kept 8 bases outside the gene matches. In DNA, the CDR3 is TGTGCCAGCAGCCAGAGAGGGACAGGGAGTCAGCCCCAGCATTTT. It translates to CASSQRGTGSQPQHF.

The chain has TRBV27 and TRBJ2-5; the match to TRBD1 covers 7 bases. V trimming: 2 bases; J trimming: 1 base; junction bases outside the gene matches: 1. This CDR3 region has 14 residues. Germline CDR1 and CDR2: MNHEY and SMNVEV (reference sequence). In DNA form, the CDR3 reads TGTGCCAGCAGTTTACGGGACAGCCAAGAGACCCAGTACTTC. Protein sequence: CASSLRDSQETQYF.

This chain links TRBV30 with TRBJ2-1, with TRBD2 matching 13 bases. In germline, CDR1 is GTSNPN, CDR2 SVGIG (reference sequence). V gave up 3 bases and J gave up 2 bases; unmatched junction bases: 7. The CDR3 has 17 amino acids. The CDR3 DNA follows: TGTGCCTGGAGCGGACTAGCGGGAGCAGTAACCTACAATGAGCAGTTCTTC. Amino acids: CAWSGLAGAVTYNEQFF.

V gene TRBV30 combines with J gene TRBJ1-1, with D unclear. This CDR3 is 13 amino acids long. Germline values: CDR1 GTSNPN, CDR2 SVGIG (reference sequence). V lost 5 bases and J 0 bases, leaving 10 bases between the germline ends. The CDR3 region is CAWLRTLNTEAFF. The CDR3 region has the DNA TGTGCCTGGTTACGGACTTTGAACACTGAAGCTTTCTTT. The entire variable domain, with the rest obtained from reference TRBV30 and TRBJ1-1, is as follows: SQTIHQWPATLVQPVGSPLSLECTVEGTSNPNLYWYRQAAGRGLQLLFYSVGIGQISSEVPQNLSASRPQDRQFILSSKKLLLSDSGFYLCAWLRTLNTEAFFGQGTRLTVV.

This chain uses TRBV5-1 with TRBJ1-6; D is perhaps TRBD1 (6 bases). This CDR3 is 15 amino acids long. V was trimmed by 4 bases and J by 9 bases, leaving 17 bases between them. CDR1 and CDR2 from the germline V gene are SGHRS and YFSETQ. As DNA, the CDR3 is TGCGCCAGCAGCCTAATGGGGGGGCTGAGTTCACCCCTCCACTTT. This sequence encodes CASSLMGGLSSPLHF.

The V gene is TRBV29-1, the J gene TRBJ2-3, with D perhaps matching TRBD2 (6 bases). The germline V and J ends were trimmed by 6 bases and 0 bases, with 25 bases remaining between them. The germline CDR1 and CDR2 sequences are SQVTM and ANQGSEA. This CDR3 region has 18 residues. DNA of the CDR3: TGCAGCGTCGTCCGGGGGAGCCTAAGGGTCGTAAGCACAGATACGCAGTATTTT. Translating gives CSVVRGSLRVVSTDTQYF.

This chain links TRBV29-1 with TRBJ2-1, with a tentative D call TRBD2 (6 bases). The germline gives CDR1 SQVTM, CDR2 ANQGSEA. CDR3 length: 13 amino acids. Trimming left V 6 bases short and J 3 bases short, with 12 bases between. The CDR3 sequence: CSVGDSHYNEQFF. CDR3 DNA: TGCAGCGTCGGGGACTCCCACTACAATGAGCAGTTCTTC.

This chain links TRBV24-1 with TRBJ1-2; unclear D gene. CDR1 and CDR2 (germline): KGHDR, SFDVKD. This CDR3 is built from 15 residues. V lost 3 bases to trimming and J lost 4 bases, with 14 bases between them. The CDR3 DNA follows: TGTGCCACCAGTGATGGTCCCGGGTCCTCCTATGGCTACACCTTC. It encodes CATSDGPGSSYGYTF.

The rearrangement joins TRBV7-5 to TRBJ1-1. TRBV7-5 is annotated as a pseudogene. The CDR3 has 14 residues. CDR3 protein: CVRSLGTGNTEAFF. For the CDR3, the DNA is TGTGTCAGAAGCTTAGGCACCGGGAACACTGAAGCTTTCTTT.

The chain carries TRBV28 and TRBJ1-5; D is possibly TRBD1 (6 bases). CDR1 and CDR2 from the germline V gene are MDHEN and SYDVKM. This CDR3 contains 15 residues. Deletions cut 3 bases from V and 3 bases from J, with 12 bases between. In nucleotides, the CDR3 is TGTGCCAGCAGTTTCACACAGGGCCTCAATCAGCCCCAGCATTTT. This encodes CASSFTQGLNQPQHF.

The CDR3: CASSPSGGARKLFF. In DNA, the CDR3 is TGTGCCAGCAGTCCATCCGGGGGAGCGAGGAAACTGTTTTTT. V usage is TRBV28 and J usage is TRBJ1-4, with a tentative D call TRBD1 (5 bases). In germline, CDR1 is MDHEN, CDR2 SYDVKM. The CDR3 is made up of 14 amino acids. Deletions cut 5 bases from V and 11 bases from J, with 18 bases between.

The chain recombines TRBV5-1 with TRBJ1-5; D remains ambiguous. V lost 6 bases and J lost 3, with 10 bases in between. The CDR3 is made up of 13 amino acids. Germline lookup yields CDR1 SGHRS and CDR2 YFSETQ. CDR3 sequence: CASKRADNQPQHF. The CDR3 DNA sequence: TGCGCCAGCAAGAGGGCGGACAATCAGCCCCAGCATTTT.

This sequence joins TRBV7-9 and TRBJ2-3, with TRBD2 matching 7 bases. Germline V gene sequence: CDR1 SEHNR, CDR2 FQNEAQ (reference sequence). Trimming removed 2 bases from V and 2 bases from J; junction bases left unmatched: 7. The CDR3 is 16 residues long. In DNA form, the CDR3 reads TGTGCCAGCAGCTTATCTTCTAGCGGATTCACAGATACGCAGTATTTT. As protein: CASSLSSSGFTDTQYF.

The CDR3 bases are TGTGCCAGCAGGGGGACAGGGAATATTCAGCCCCAGCATTTT. Translated: CASRGTGNIQPQHF. The rearrangement uses TRBV2 and TRBJ1-5; the match to TRBD1 covers 9 bases. CDR3 size: 14 residues. V was clipped by 6 bases and J by 6 bases; unmatched bases: 6. In germline, CDR1 is SNHLY, CDR2 FYNNEI.